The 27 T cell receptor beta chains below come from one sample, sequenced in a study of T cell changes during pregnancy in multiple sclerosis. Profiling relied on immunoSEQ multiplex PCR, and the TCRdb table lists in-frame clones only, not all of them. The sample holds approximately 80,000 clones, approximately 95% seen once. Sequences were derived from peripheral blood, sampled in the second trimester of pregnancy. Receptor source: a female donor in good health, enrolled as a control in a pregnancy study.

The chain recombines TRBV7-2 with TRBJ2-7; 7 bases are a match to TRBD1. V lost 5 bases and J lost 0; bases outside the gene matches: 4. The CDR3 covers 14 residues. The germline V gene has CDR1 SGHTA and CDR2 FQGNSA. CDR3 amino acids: CASSLTGTSYEQYF. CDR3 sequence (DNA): TGTGCCAGCAGCCTGACAGGGACCTCCTACGAGCAGTACTTC.

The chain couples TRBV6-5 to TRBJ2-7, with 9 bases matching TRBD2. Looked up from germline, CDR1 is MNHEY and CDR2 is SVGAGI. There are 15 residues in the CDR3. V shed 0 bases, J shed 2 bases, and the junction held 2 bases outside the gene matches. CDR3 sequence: CASSYSGLAPYEQYF. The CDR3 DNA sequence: TGTGCCAGCAGTTACTCGGGACTAGCCCCCTACGAGCAGTACTTC.

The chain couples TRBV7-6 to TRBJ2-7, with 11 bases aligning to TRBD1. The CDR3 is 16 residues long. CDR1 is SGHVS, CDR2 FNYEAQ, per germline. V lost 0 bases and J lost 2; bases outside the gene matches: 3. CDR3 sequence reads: CASSLAGQGATYEQYF. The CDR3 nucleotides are TGTGCCAGCAGCTTAGCAGGACAGGGGGCAACCTACGAGCAGTACTTC.

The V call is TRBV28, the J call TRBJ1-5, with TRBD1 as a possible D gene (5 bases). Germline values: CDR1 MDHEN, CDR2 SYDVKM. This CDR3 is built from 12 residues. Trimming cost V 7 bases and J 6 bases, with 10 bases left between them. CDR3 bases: TGTGCCAGCACCTCGGGGGGTCAGCCCCAGCATTTT. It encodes CASTSGGQPQHF.

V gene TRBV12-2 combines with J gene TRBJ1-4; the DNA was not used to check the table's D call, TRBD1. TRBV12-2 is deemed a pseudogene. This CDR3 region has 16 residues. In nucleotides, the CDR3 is TGTGCAAGTCGCTTAGTGGCGACAACCTTGAATGAAAAACTGTTTTTT. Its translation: CASRLVATTLNEKLFF.

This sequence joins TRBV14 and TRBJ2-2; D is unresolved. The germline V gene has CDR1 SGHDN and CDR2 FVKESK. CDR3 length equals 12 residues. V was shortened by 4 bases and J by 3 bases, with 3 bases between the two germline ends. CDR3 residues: CASSRDTGELFF. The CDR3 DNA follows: TGTGCCAGCAGCCGCGACACCGGGGAGCTGTTTTTT.

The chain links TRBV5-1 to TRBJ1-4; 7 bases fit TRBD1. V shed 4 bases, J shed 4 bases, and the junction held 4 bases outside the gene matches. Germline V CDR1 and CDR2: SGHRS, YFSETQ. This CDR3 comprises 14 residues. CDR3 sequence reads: CASSRDSDNEKLFF. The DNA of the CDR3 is TGCGCCAGCAGCCGGGACAGCGATAATGAAAAACTGTTTTTT.

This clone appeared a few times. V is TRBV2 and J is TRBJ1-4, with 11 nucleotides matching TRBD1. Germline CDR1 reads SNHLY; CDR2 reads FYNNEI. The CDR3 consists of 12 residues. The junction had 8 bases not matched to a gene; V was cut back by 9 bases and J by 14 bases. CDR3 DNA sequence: TGTGCCAGTTCCGGGACAGGGGGGTTGCTGTTTTTT. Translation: CASSGTGGLLFF.

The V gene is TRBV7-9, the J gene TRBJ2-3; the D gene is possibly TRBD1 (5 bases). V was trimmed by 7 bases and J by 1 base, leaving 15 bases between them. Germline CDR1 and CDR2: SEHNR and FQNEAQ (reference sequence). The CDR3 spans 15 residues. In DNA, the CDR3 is TGTGCCAGCACTTTTAGCAGGGCAGGCACAGATACGCAGTATTTT. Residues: CASTFSRAGTDTQYF. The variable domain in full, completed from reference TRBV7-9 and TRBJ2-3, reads DTGVSQNPRHKITKRGQNVTFRCDPISEHNRLYWYRQTLGQGPEFLTYFQNEAQLEKSRLLSDRFSAERPKGSFSTLEIQRTEQGDSAMYLCASTFSRAGTDTQYFGPGTRLTVL.

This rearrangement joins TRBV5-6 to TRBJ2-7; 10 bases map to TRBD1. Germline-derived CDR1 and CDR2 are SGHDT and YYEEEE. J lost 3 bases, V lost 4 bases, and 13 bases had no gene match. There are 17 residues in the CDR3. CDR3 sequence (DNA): TGTGCCAGCAGCCCAGGGACAGGGGTATCTGGAGACTACGAGCAGTACTTC. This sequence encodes CASSPGTGVSGDYEQYF.

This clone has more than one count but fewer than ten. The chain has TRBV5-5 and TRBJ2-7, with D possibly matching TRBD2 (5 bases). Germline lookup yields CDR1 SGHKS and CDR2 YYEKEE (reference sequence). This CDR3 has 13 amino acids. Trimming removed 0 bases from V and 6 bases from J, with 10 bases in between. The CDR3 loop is CASSLVPGFEQYF. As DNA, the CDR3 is TGTGCCAGCAGCTTGGTCCCGGGGTTCGAGCAGTACTTC.

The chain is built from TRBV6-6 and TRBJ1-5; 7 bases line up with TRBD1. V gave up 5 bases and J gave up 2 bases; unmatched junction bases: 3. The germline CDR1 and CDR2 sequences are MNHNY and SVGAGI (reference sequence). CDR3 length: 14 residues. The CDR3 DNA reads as TGTGCCAGCAGTCTCGGACAGGGCAATCAGCCCCAGCATTTT. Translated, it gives CASSLGQGNQPQHF.

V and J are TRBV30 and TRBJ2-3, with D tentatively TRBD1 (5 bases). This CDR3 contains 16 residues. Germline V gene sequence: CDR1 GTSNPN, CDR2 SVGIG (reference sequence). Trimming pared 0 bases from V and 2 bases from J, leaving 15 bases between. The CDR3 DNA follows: TGTGCCTGGAGTGTAGGGGTGGCCGATGACACAGATACGCAGTATTTT. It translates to CAWSVGVADDTDTQYF.

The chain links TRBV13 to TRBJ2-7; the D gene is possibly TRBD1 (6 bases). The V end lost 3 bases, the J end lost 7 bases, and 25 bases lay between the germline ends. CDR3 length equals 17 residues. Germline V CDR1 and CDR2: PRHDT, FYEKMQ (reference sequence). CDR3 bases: TGTGCCAGCAGCTTTAGAGCCTCGACAGGCCCACCGGGGGAGCAGTACTTC. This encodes CASSFRASTGPPGEQYF.

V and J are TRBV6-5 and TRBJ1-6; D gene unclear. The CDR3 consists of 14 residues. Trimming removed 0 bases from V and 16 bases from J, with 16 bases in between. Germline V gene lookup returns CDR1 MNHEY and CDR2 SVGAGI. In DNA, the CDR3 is TGTGCCAGCAGTTACTCGAATTCCGCCGTCGGTCTCCACTTT. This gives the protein CASSYSNSAVGLHF.

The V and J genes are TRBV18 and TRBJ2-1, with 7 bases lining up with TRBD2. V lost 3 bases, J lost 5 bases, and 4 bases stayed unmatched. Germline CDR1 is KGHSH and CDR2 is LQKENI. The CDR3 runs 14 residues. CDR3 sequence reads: CASSPSSGDNEQFF. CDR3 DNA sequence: TGTGCCAGCTCACCGTCTAGCGGTGACAATGAGCAGTTCTTC.

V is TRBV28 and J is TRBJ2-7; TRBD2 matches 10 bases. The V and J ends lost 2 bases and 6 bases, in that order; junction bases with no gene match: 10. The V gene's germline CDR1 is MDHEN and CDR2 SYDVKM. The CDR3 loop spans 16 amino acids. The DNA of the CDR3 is TGTGCCAGCAGTTTAATAGTAGCGGGAGGTTCCGGCGAGCAGTACTTC. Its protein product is CASSLIVAGGSGEQYF.

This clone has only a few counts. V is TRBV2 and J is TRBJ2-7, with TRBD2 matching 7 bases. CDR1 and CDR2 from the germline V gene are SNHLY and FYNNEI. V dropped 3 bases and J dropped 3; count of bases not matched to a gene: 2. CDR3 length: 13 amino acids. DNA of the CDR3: TGTGCCAGCAGTGATGCTAGCGGCTACGAGCAGTACTTC. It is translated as CASSDASGYEQYF.

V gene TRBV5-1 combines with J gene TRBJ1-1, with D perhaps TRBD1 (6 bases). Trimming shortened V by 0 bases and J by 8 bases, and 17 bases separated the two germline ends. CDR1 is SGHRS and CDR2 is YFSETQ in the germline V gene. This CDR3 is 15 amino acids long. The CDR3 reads CASSLGRDTKREAFF. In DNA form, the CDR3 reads TGCGCCAGCAGCTTGGGAAGGGACACGAAACGAGAAGCTTTCTTT.

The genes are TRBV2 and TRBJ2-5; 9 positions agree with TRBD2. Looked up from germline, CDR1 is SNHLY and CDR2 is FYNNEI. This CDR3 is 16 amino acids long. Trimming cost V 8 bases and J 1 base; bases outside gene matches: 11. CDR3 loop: CASWLGVSGGQETQYF. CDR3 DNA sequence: TGTGCCAGCTGGCTTGGGGTTAGCGGGGGCCAAGAGACCCAGTACTTC.

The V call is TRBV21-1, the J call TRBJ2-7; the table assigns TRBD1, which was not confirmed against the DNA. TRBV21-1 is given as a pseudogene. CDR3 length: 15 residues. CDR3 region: CASSKAYRGFYEQYF. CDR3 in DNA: TGTGCCAGCAGCAAAGCCTACAGGGGGTTCTACGAGCAGTACTTC.

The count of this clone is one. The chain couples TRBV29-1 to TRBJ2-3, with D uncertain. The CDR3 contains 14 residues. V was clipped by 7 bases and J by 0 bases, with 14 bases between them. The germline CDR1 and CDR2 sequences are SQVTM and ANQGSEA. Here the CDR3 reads CSARWAGSTDTQYF. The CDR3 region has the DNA TGCAGCGCTCGGTGGGCAGGTAGCACAGATACGCAGTATTTT.

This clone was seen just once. The CDR3 nucleotides are TGTGCCAGCTCACCTACAGGGGGGTCCTACGAGCAGTACTTC. Translation: CASSPTGGSYEQYF. The V gene is TRBV18, the J gene TRBJ2-7, with 8 bases matching TRBD1. CDR1 is KGHSH and CDR2 is LQKENI in the germline V gene. V shed 3 bases, J shed 1 base, and the junction held 2 bases outside the gene matches. The CDR3 is made up of 14 amino acids.

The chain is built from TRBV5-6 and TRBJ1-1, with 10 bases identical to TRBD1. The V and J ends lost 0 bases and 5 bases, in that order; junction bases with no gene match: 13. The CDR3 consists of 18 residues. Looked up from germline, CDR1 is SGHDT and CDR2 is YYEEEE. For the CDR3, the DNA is TGTGCCAGCAGCTTGGCCCGGGACAGGGGCCTGGGGGAGACTGAAGCTTTCTTT. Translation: CASSLARDRGLGETEAFF.

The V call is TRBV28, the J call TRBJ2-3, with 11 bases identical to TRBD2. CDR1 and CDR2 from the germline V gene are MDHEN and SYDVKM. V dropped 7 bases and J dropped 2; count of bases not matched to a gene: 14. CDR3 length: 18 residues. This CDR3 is CASTPRLIAGGPTDTQYF. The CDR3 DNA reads TGTGCCAGCACCCCTAGGTTGATAGCGGGAGGGCCCACAGATACGCAGTATTTT. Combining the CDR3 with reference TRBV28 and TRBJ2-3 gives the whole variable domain DVKVTQSSRYLVKRTGEKVFLECVQDMDHENMFWYRQDPGLGLRLIYFSYDVKMKEKGDIPEGYSVSREKKERFSLILESASTNQTSMYLCASTPRLIAGGPTDTQYFGPGTRLTVL.

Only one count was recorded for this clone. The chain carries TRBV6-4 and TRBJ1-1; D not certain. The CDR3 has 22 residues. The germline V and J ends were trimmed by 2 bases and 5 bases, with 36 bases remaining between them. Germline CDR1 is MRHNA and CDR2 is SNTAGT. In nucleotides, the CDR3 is TGTGCCAGCAGTGACACTTCCCTGGGCCATATCCCAACACCACATACAAAGACTGAAGCTTTCTTT. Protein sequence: CASSDTSLGHIPTPHTKTEAFF.

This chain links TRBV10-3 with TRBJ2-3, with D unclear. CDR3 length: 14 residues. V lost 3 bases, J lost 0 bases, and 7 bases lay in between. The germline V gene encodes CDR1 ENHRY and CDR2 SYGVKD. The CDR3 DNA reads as TGTGCCATCAGTGAAACTTCTAGCACAGATACGCAGTATTTT. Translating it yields CAISETSSTDTQYF.